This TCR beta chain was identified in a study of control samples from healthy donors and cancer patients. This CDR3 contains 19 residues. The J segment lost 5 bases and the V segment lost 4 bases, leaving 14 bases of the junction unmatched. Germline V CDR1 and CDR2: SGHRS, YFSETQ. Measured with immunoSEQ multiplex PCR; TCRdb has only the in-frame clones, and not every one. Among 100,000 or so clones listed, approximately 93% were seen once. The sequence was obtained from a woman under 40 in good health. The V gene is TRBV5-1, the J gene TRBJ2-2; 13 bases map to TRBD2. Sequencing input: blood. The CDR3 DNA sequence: TGCGCCAGCAGCGCCTTGGGGGGACTAGCGGGGCCTGATACCGGGGAGCTGTTTTTT. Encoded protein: CASSALGGLAGPDTGELFF.